Each of the 26 T cell receptor beta chains below was sequenced from the same sample in a study of T-cell reconstitution after alpha-beta-depleted transplantation in children. Unique molecular identifiers were incorporated during preparation of the TCRbeta library. One entry per CDR3 protein results from TCRdb running MiXCR on the PCR reads. The sample lists approximately 82,000 distinct CDR3 sequences, roughly 16% occurring once. Here the sequenced sample was PBMCs, mostly from graft donor cells, taken 180 days after TCRalphabeta/CD19-depleted stem cell transplant. Every receptor here comes from a male patient aged 2-15 years who had a stem cell transplant for acute lymphoblastic leukemia, so the T cells may come from the graft donor.

The CDR3 reads CASTDSGPGYTF. The CDR3 DNA sequence: TGTGCCAGCACGGACAGTGGCCCAGGCTACACCTTC. The chain carries TRBV12-3 or TRBV12-4 and TRBJ1-2; tentatively, D is TRBD1 (6 bases). There are 12 residues in the CDR3. Trimming removed 7 bases at V and 8 bases at J, with 14 bases between.

V and J are TRBV12-3 or TRBV12-4 and TRBJ1-5, with no clear D. The CDR3 loop spans 14 amino acids. Trimming removed 6 bases at V and 1 base at J, with 10 bases between. Written as DNA, the CDR3 is TGTGCCAGCAGATCGACGGAGAGCAATCAGCCCCAGCATTTT. Encoded protein: CASRSTESNQPQHF.

This clonotype showed up just a few times. This chain uses TRBV5-1 with TRBJ2-7, with D possibly being TRBD1 (6 bases). Looked up from germline, CDR1 is SGHRS and CDR2 is YFSETQ. The V gene lost 3 bases and the J gene lost 5 bases, with 9 bases spanning the gap. The CDR3 spans 12 residues. The CDR3 nucleotides read TGCGCCAGCAGCTACCCAGGGGACGAGCAGTACTTC. This translates into CASSYPGDEQYF.

This clonotype has only a few counts. The J gene is TRBJ2-5, the V gene TRBV12-3 or TRBV12-4, with unresolved D. V was shortened by 3 bases and J by 0 bases, with 8 bases between the two germline ends. CDR3 length: 14 residues. The CDR3 DNA follows: TGTGCCAGCAGTTTCATCAGACACCAAGAGACCCAGTACTTC. Translation gives CASSFIRHQETQYF.

The table lists this clonotype with a count of one. The rearrangement joins TRBV6-2 or TRBV6-3 to TRBJ2-7, with a possible D match to TRBD2 (6 bases). The CDR3 is made up of 14 amino acids. The germline gives CDR1 MNHEY, CDR2 SVGEGT. The V and J ends lost 5 bases and 7 bases respectively, with 18 bases between them. Written as DNA, the CDR3 is TGTGCCAGCAGTGGACGGGAAGACCGGGGGGAGCAGTACTTC. Its protein product is CASSGREDRGEQYF.

This chain joins TRBV14 and TRBJ2-1; 13 bases align to TRBD2. The length of the CDR3 is 16 residues. V shed 4 bases and J 8 bases; nucleotides not matched to a gene: 8. From germline, CDR1 is SGHDN and CDR2 FVKESK. As DNA, the CDR3 is TGTGCCAGCAGCCCCTCCGGGACTAGCGGGGTTGATGAGCAGTTCTTC. It translates to CASSPSGTSGVDEQFF.

This chain joins TRBV7-8 and TRBJ2-7; TRBD1 or TRBD2 may be the D gene (5 bases each). CDR3 length: 14 amino acids. V gave up 2 bases and J gave up 0 bases, with 8 bases separating them. CDR1 and CDR2 (germline): SGHVS, FQNEAQ. CDR3 region: CASSLRDRSYEQYF. The DNA for the CDR3 is TGTGCCAGCAGCTTAAGGGACCGCTCCTACGAGCAGTACTTC.

This clonotype was seen only a few times. The chain carries TRBV10-3 and TRBJ1-1; D ambiguous. Trimming left V 3 bases short and J 7 bases short, with 12 bases between. The CDR3 is 13 amino acids. Per the germline V gene, CDR1 is ENHRY and CDR2 is SYGVKD. For the CDR3, the DNA is TGTGCCATCAGTGATGGAGCAGGAGGTGAAGCTTTCTTT. Its translation: CAISDGAGGEAFF.

This CDR3 is CASSLDSSGGARETQYF. CDR3 bases: TGTGCCAGCAGCTTAGATTCCAGCGGGGGGGCGAGAGAGACCCAGTACTTC. The V and J genes are TRBV7-9 and TRBJ2-5, with 10 bases matching TRBD2. Germline CDR1 reads SEHNR; CDR2 reads FQNEAQ (reference sequence). The V and J ends lost 1 base and 4 bases, in that order; junction bases with no gene match: 9. This CDR3 is built from 17 residues.

This clonotype showed up many times. The V gene is TRBV2, the J gene TRBJ1-5; D is uncertain. Trimming removed 3 bases at V and 2 bases at J, with 8 bases between. This CDR3 has 14 amino acids. Looked up from germline, CDR1 is SNHLY and CDR2 is FYNNEI. The CDR3 sequence: CASSDNRGNQPQHF. The CDR3 region has the DNA TGTGCCAGCAGTGACAACAGAGGCAATCAGCCCCAGCATTTT.

The chain employs TRBV2 and TRBJ2-2; 11 positions agree with TRBD1. V was clipped by 2 bases and J by 6 bases; unmatched bases: 5. This CDR3 is 16 amino acids long. Germline V gene lookup returns CDR1 SNHLY and CDR2 FYNNEI. The CDR3 nucleotides read TGTGCCAGCAGTGAAAGGACAGGGGGCGTGCCCGGGGAGCTGTTTTTT. This gives the protein CASSERTGGVPGELFF. The full variable domain, rest sourced from reference TRBV2 and TRBJ2-2, is EPEVTQTPSHQVTQMGQEVILRCVPISNHLYFYWYRQILGQKVEFLVSFYNNEISEKSEIFDDQFSVERPDGSNFTLKIRSTKLEDSAMYFCASSERTGGVPGELFFGEGSRLTVL.

This clonotype has only a few counts. V gene TRBV27 combines with J gene TRBJ2-1, with D possibly being TRBD2 (6 bases). Per the germline V gene, CDR1 is MNHEY and CDR2 is SMNVEV (reference sequence). V gave up 2 bases and J gave up 3 bases, with 11 bases separating them. The CDR3 runs 15 residues. The CDR3 nucleotides read TGTGCCAGCAGTTTAGGGGTAGCGGTCTACAATGAGCAGTTCTTC. Translation: CASSLGVAVYNEQFF.

This sequence joins TRBV20-1 and TRBJ2-3; 7 bases match TRBD2. Germline CDR1 is DFQATT and CDR2 is SNEGSKA (reference sequence). V trimming: 3 bases; J trimming: 4 bases; junction bases outside the gene matches: 13. The CDR3 loop spans 16 amino acids. The CDR3 is CSASPSSGGLADTQYF. The CDR3 DNA is TGCAGTGCTAGCCCCTCCTCCGGGGGGTTGGCAGATACGCAGTATTTT.

The chain has TRBV10-2 and TRBJ2-3, with no clear D. V lost 8 bases, J lost 4 bases, and 10 bases lay in between. The CDR3 covers 12 residues. The germline V gene encodes CDR1 WSHSY and CDR2 SAAADI. Here the CDR3 reads CASADRADTQYF. The CDR3 coding sequence is TGCGCCAGCGCAGACCGGGCAGATACGCAGTATTTT.

In its sample, this clonotype was seen a few times. The chain has TRBV3-1 and TRBJ2-7; no definite D call. The CDR3 contains 13 residues. Deletions cut 6 bases from V and 2 bases from J, with 11 bases between. Germline loops: CDR1 LGHDT, CDR2 YNNKEL (reference sequence). In nucleotides, the CDR3 is TGTGCCAGCAGTTCCCCGGAGCCCTACGAGCAGTACTTC. The encoded protein is CASSSPEPYEQYF.

This clonotype turned up a few times. The chain employs TRBV9 and TRBJ1-6, with D possibly TRBD1 on 5 matching bases. Germline CDR1 SGDLS, CDR2 YYNGEE. Trimming took off 3 bases at V and 3 bases at J, with 10 bases between the two ends. This CDR3 has 15 residues. The CDR3 is CASSGEGDYNSPLHF. CDR3 DNA sequence: TGTGCCAGCAGCGGCGAAGGGGACTATAATTCACCCCTCCACTTT.

In this sample, this clonotype turned up many times. The rearrangement joins TRBV28 to TRBJ1-4; 7 bases line up with TRBD1. With V trimmed by 2 bases and J by 8 bases, 8 bases remained unmatched. This CDR3 has 15 amino acids. Germline assignment: CDR1 MDHEN and CDR2 SYDVKM. DNA of the CDR3: TGTGCCAGCAGTTTACCCCGACAGGGCGGAGAAAAACTGTTTTTT. This encodes CASSLPRQGGEKLFF.

The chain joins TRBV12-3 or TRBV12-4 to TRBJ2-5; D not resolved. The CDR3 is 13 amino acids. V lost 2 bases, J lost 2 bases, and 6 bases lay in between. CDR3 DNA: TGTGCCAGCAGTTTAACGCAACAAGAGACCCAGTACTTC. It yields the protein CASSLTQQETQYF.

The chain is built from TRBV12-3 or TRBV12-4 and TRBJ2-3, with 7 bases lining up with TRBD1. V shed 5 bases and J 4 bases; nucleotides not matched to a gene: 15. This CDR3 has 17 residues. The CDR3 DNA reads as TGTGCCAGCAGTCCCCCCCAGGGGGTTCTCGGGGCAGATACGCAGTATTTT. This sequence encodes CASSPPQGVLGADTQYF.

The rearrangement uses TRBV10-3 and TRBJ2-7; D may be TRBD1 (6 bases). CDR1 is ENHRY, CDR2 SYGVKD, per germline. The CDR3 covers 11 residues. The V end was cut by 11 bases, the J end by 6 bases, with 14 bases between. The CDR3 nucleotides read TGTGCCGTATCTTCAGGGGCCGAGCAGTACTTC. Its translation: CAVSSGAEQYF.

The chain joins TRBV7-2 to TRBJ1-1; a weak D match, TRBD1 (5 bases). Germline CDR1 reads SGHTA; CDR2 reads FQGNSA. The V gene lost 5 bases and the J gene lost 0 bases, with 19 bases spanning the gap. This CDR3 spans 17 amino acids. CDR3: CASSRTVGGGLNTEAFF. CDR3 coding DNA: TGTGCCAGCAGCCGCACTGTTGGGGGGGGTCTGAACACTGAAGCTTTCTTT.

This clonotype was seen many times. CDR3 nucleotides: TGCAGCGTTGATCAATGGGAGACCCAGTACTTC. Amino acids: CSVDQWETQYF. This chain links TRBV29-1 with TRBJ2-5, with D unclear. This CDR3 is 11 amino acids long. CDR1 is SQVTM and CDR2 is ANQGSEA in the germline V gene. Trimming pared 3 bases from V and 5 bases from J, leaving 7 bases between.

This clonotype was seen a handful of times. The chain has TRBV27 and TRBJ2-1, with 8 bases aligning to TRBD1. Germline CDR1 and CDR2: MNHEY and SMNVEV (reference sequence). The CDR3 has 14 amino acids. With 6 bases clipped from V and 6 bases from J, the junction kept 7 bases outside the gene matches. The CDR3 protein is CASRPGGEVNEQFF. CDR3 bases: TGTGCCAGCAGACCAGGGGGCGAGGTCAATGAGCAGTTCTTC.

This chain links TRBV6-5 with TRBJ2-1, with a possible D match to TRBD1 (6 bases). CDR1 and CDR2 from the germline V gene are MNHEY and SVGAGI. V was cut by 8 bases and J by 7 bases, with 18 bases left in between. The CDR3 totals 14 residues. CDR3 amino acids: CASGQARGLNEQFF. CDR3 bases: TGTGCCAGCGGACAAGCCAGGGGCCTAAATGAGCAGTTCTTC.

This sequence joins TRBV13 and TRBJ2-7, with TRBD2 identical over 7 bases. CDR1 is PRHDT and CDR2 is FYEKMQ in the germline V gene (reference sequence). Trimming took 4 bases from V and 5 from J; bases not matched to a gene: 8. CDR3 length: 14 amino acids. Here the CDR3 DNA reads TGTGCCAGCAGCTCTCGCCGGGGAGGGCACGAGCAGTACTTC. The encoded protein is CASSSRRGGHEQYF.

This clonotype was seen only a few times. CDR3 bases: TGTGCCAGCACCCAGAGTAGCGGGGGGGTTGGGACCCAGTACTTC. This gives the protein CASTQSSGGVGTQYF. V gene TRBV27 combines with J gene TRBJ2-5; 11 nucleotides agree with TRBD2. Trimming cost V 7 bases and J 7 bases; bases outside gene matches: 11. Germline values: CDR1 MNHEY, CDR2 SMNVEV (reference sequence). The CDR3 is 15 amino acids.